This T cell receptor beta chain was identified in a study of long-term antiretroviral therapy in people with HIV. Overall study results and limits: Repertoire composition at all time points was dominated by clones that had expanded before ART. There were no data on ART adherence, viral resistance or therapy changes, a gap that limits inferences about post-ART repertoire changes. The blood, collected between the mid-2000s and the late 2010s, was possibly taken under older ART regimens.

Everyone in the study who had HIV was treated in the United States. The assay, immunoSEQ v3.0, was run at survey level. Some clones are missing from TCRdb's copy, which holds only in-frame ones; the method was immunoSEQ multiplex PCR. This sample yields about 36,000 clones, of which approximately 80% are seen a single time; roughly 6.1% belongs to the top ten. Details on this clone: Its antigen remains unidentified.

This CDR3 has 15 amino acids. The germline gives CDR1 LNHDA, CDR2 SQIVND (reference sequence). Between the trimmed V and J ends, which lost 1 base and 1 base, there was a span of 10 bases. This clonotype was obtained from a man between 18 and 29 years old with HIV. The source was unsorted PBMCs, collected 0.6 years after starting antiretroviral therapy. The rearrangement links TRBV19 to TRBJ1-1, with D possibly matching TRBD1 (5 bases). The CDR3: CASSIGSGKNTEAFF. The CDR3 nucleotides are TGTGCCAGTAGTATAGGGTCAGGGAAGAACACTGAAGCTTTCTTT. The full variable domain, in which reference TRBV19 and TRBJ1-1 provide the parts outside the CDR3, is DGGITQSPKYLFRKEGQNVTLSCEQNLNHDAMYWYRQDPGQGLRLIYYSQIVNDFQKGDIAEGYSVSREKKESFPLTVTSAQKNPTAFYLCASSIGSGKNTEAFFGQGTRLTVV.